This T cell receptor (beta chain) was recovered during a study of cytotoxic CD8 clonotypes in ibrutinib-treated CLL (dated by TCRdb to about 2021). The study in broad terms: The cohort had over ten relapsed/refractory and under 16 treatment-naive patients; some 17 were IGHV unmutated. Partial responses were observed in about 25 patients and complete responses in 2; after a median follow-up of 68 months, remission was maintained in approximately 14 patients and progression was observed in roughly 12. Response samples were obtained after a median of approximately twelve months of treatment, with a range of about 6 to 40 months. An average of about 260,000 productive templates and 80,000 to 95,000 productive rearrangements was obtained per sample. Of the 90 or so participants in the trial, about two dozen had longitudinal samples available. Cryopreserved peripheral blood mononuclear cells were obtained prior to treatment, at the time of response, and at either disease progression or sustained remission. Every sample from remission and from progressive disease was obtained while the patients were still on ibrutinib.

The goal of deep resolution MiSeq sequencing was a depth between 1 in 1 million and 1 in 200,000 T cells, and coverage averaged 10x per clonotype. The immunoSEQ hsTCRB Kit was used to generate TCR beta libraries. Per the original workflow: The data were analyzed with ImmunoSEQ Analyzer and ImmunoSEQ Data Assistant, and V, D and J gene assignments followed IMGT definitions. Clonality, which ranges from 0 to 1, was calculated by subtracting the normalized Shannon entropy of productive rearrangement frequencies from one. Public clonotype analysis was restricted to overrepresented clonotypes comprising at least 0.05% of each patient's repertoire. About a dozen age-matched healthy donor repertoires from immuneACCESS served as clonality controls. The clones in this table, taken by TCRdb from immuneACCESS, are in-frame only. Not every clone is retained; where verified, under half of the shortfall comes from an unresolved V gene, and the cause of the rest is unknown. Clone size and V and J calls were adopted from that table, with D and trimming inferred from the DNA. Counted in this sample were over 100,000 clones; roughly 57% of them appeared once. Of the sample, around 37% is held by the ten largest clones.

As for this clone: This clone's antigen is unknown. No much larger clonotype is one base removed from it; base qualities were not supplied.

V is pruned by 4 bases and J by 5 bases, leaving 4 bases of the junction without a gene match. Reading the germline V gene gives CDR1 KGHSH and CDR2 LQKENI. The cysteine opens and the phenylalanine closes a CDR3 of 14 amino acids. The entry retains the CDR3 DNA only, 42 bases that are in frame from base 1. The time point label, as the study defines it: approximately 2 years on ibrutinib. For TCR beta library preparation, roughly 2 micrograms of genomic DNA were extracted from the cryopreserved PBMCs. High-throughput TCR beta sequencing was performed on longitudinal blood samples from CLL patients receiving ibrutinib monotherapy. The patients were enrolled in a single-center, open-label phase 2 trial of ibrutinib monotherapy. Broader findings and caveats from the paper: Public clonotypes were rare and either shrank or stayed stable during treatment, and the rise in clonality at ibrutinib response reflected expansion of private clonotypes. Baseline clonality exceeded that of age-matched healthy donors and correlated strongly with circulating CD8+ T-cell counts. Sampling times were not matched between sustained-remission and progressing patients, and lymph node repertoires were not studied. Clonality increased at ibrutinib response, stayed stable in sustained remission, and fell back toward baseline at progression.

This receptor was identified in a human donor with chronic lymphocytic leukemia. The chain links TRBV18 with TRBJ1-5, with 8 junctional bases fitting TRBD1. This material consisted of PBMCs, taken after 24 months of ibrutinib treatment. The nucleotide sequence reads TGTGCCAGCTCACACCAGGGGGCTGATCAGCCCCAGCATTTT. This is translated as CASSHQGADQPQHF.